The clone carrying this T cell receptor beta chain was observed a handful of times. Its antigen is as yet unknown. These data come from a study of T cells after yellow fever vaccination. Study-wide points: The booster response re-showed most primary clones: 95% to 96% CD4, more than 70% CD8. Weaker in magnitude, the secondary response showed a faster peak on day 5 versus 15.

Germline V gene sequence: CDR1 SNHLY, CDR2 FYNNEI. The germline V and J ends were trimmed by 3 bases and 4 bases, with 15 bases remaining between them. CDR3 length: 15 residues. Making TCR cDNA involved 5'RACE template switching, which added UMIs and a universal primer site. TCRdb re-derived calls from the 5' RACE reads in MiXCR, one entry per CDR3 protein. The sample records some 260,000 distinct CDR3 sequences, about 5.2% being singletons. The receptor was derived from a man in his late teens or twenties who received the YFV17D yellow fever vaccine. The genes are TRBV2 and TRBJ1-2; D uncertain. The sample was CD4+ T cells sorted from PBMCs, taken on the day of the yellow fever booster vaccination. The CDR3 protein is CASSEGRTLFYGYTF. CDR3 nucleotide sequence: TGTGCCAGCAGTGAGGGTCGGACTTTGTTCTATGGCTACACCTTC.